The rows below give T cell receptor beta chains drawn from one sample of a study of cytomegalovirus exposure and HLA in healthy donors. The assay was immunoSEQ multiplex PCR, and TCRdb's table has in-frame clones only and misses some. The sample has fewer than 150,000 clones, and its top ten clones hold 2% to 3%. Sequenced sample: PBMCs. The receptors stem from a man between 40 and 49 years old in good health and CMV-seronegative. The CDR3 runs from the conserved cysteine through the conserved F or W. D genes are given only for firm matches.

V,length,D,J,DNA,CDR3
TRBV29-1,12,-,TRBJ2-5,TGCAGCGTTGAATTGGGGGGAGAGACCCAGTACTTC,CSVELGGETQYF
TRBV2,15,-,TRBJ1-6,TGTGCCAGCAGAAAAGAGACAGCTGCTCGTTCACCCCTCCACTTT,CASRKETAARSPLHF
TRBV6-1,15,TRBD1,TRBJ2-7,TGTGCCAGCACCGGGACAGGGTGGGGAGGGAACGAGCAGTACTTC,CASTGTGWGGNEQYF
TRBV7-9,14,-,TRBJ2-1,TGTGCCAGCAGCTTAGCGAGCTCCTACAATGAGCAGTTCTTC,CASSLASSYNEQFF
TRBV4-3,13,-,TRBJ2-1,TGCGCCAGCAGCCTTTCGACTGGAATGGTGCAGTTCTTC,CASSLSTGMVQFF
TRBV2,14,TRBD1,TRBJ1-3,TGTGCCAGCAGTCCCAGGGGGACTGGAAACACCATATATTTT,CASSPRGTGNTIYF
TRBV5-1,15,TRBD1,TRBJ2-2,TGCGCCAGCAGCTTGCAGGCAGGGGGCACCGGGGAGCTGTTTTTT,CASSLQAGGTGELFF
TRBV7-3,15,TRBD1,TRBJ1-5,TGTGCCAGCAGCTCGGGACAGGGAGGCAATCAGCCCCAGCATTTT,CASSSGQGGNQPQHF
TRBV5-6,13,TRBD1,TRBJ2-5,TGTGCCAGCAGACGGACAGGGGTTGAGACCCAGTACTTC,CASRRTGVETQYF
TRBV7-2,16,TRBD2,TRBJ2-2,TGTGCCAGCAGTTTTTCCGGGGGGGGCCTCGCCGGGGAGCTGTTTTTT,CASSFSGGGLAGELFF
TRBV7-7,16,TRBD2,TRBJ2-1,TGTGCCAGCAGCCCCCTGGGGGGGGTATCCTACAATGAGCAGTTCTTC,CASSPLGGVSYNEQFF
TRBV7-9,14,TRBD1,TRBJ1-1,TGTGCCAGCAGCCTCAGGACAGGGGGCACTGAAGCTTTCTTT,CASSLRTGGTEAFF
TRBV5-8,15,TRBD1,TRBJ2-2,TGTGCCAGCACTCTGGACAGGGTGGACACCGGGGAGCTGTTTTTT,CASTLDRVDTGELFF
TRBV5-1,14,TRBD1,TRBJ2-2,TGCGCCAGCAGCCCCACAGGGGTACCCGGGGAGCTGTTTTTT,CASSPTGVPGELFF
TRBV19,14,TRBD2,TRBJ2-1,TGTGCCAGTAGCGGCGGGGGGCTAACGGGTGAGCAGTTCTTC,CASSGGGLTGEQFF
TRBV29-1,11,TRBD1,TRBJ1-2,TGCAGCGCCGGGACAGGGGTTGGAGACACCTTC,CSAGTGVGDTF
TRBV28,17,-,TRBJ2-6,TGTGCCAGCAGTTTATCTCACAGGGTGGCTGGGGCCAACGTCCTGACTTTC,CASSLSHRVAGANVLTF
TRBV15,15,-,TRBJ2-3,TGTGCCACCAGGACGACAGGAATCAACACAGATACGCAGTATTTT,CATRTTGINTDTQYF
TRBV5-4,14,TRBD1,TRBJ2-2,TGTGCCAGCAGCCTGACAGGGGACACCGGGGAGCTGTTTTTT,CASSLTGDTGELFF
TRBV5-1,16,-,TRBJ1-3,TGCGCCAGCAGCCCATCGCCACCGAGCTCTGGAAACACCATATATTTT,CASSPSPPSSGNTIYF
TRBV12-5,14,-,TRBJ1-2,TGTGCTAGCGGTTTATCAGTTCGAGGGAGTGGCTACACCTTC,CASGLSVRGSGYTF
TRBV29-1,15,TRBD1,TRBJ2-3,TGCAGCGTTGAAGGGGGGACAGGGGGGACAGATACGCAGTATTTT,CSVEGGTGGTDTQYF
TRBV9,14,-,TRBJ2-5,TGTGCCAGCAGCGTAGGGCTTCTTCAAGAGACCCAGTACTTC,CASSVGLLQETQYF
TRBV7-2,14,-,TRBJ1-6,TGTGCCAGCAGCTTAGCGCAGGGTGGATCACCCCTCCACTTT,CASSLAQGGSPLHF
TRBV7-2,13,-,TRBJ1-4,TGTGCCAGCAGCTTAGGACGGGAAGAAAAACTGTTTTTT,CASSLGREEKLFF
TRBV4-2,14,TRBD2,TRBJ2-3,TGTGCCAGCAGCCAAGGACTAGCAGAAGATACGCAGTATTTT,CASSQGLAEDTQYF
TRBV28,15,-,TRBJ2-4,TGTGCCAGCAGTTTTGGGGGGGCCGGACAAAACATTCAGTACTTC,CASSFGGAGQNIQYF
TRBV9,15,TRBD1,TRBJ2-1,TGTGCCAGCAGTGTCACAGGGGAATCCTACAATGAGCAGTTCTTC,CASSVTGESYNEQFF
TRBV18,14,-,TRBJ1-5,TGTGCCAGCTCACCAGAGCGGACAGCTCAGCCCCAGCATTTT,CASSPERTAQPQHF
TRBV27,16,TRBD1,TRBJ1-2,TGTGCCAGCAGTCCGGGACAGGGGCCCGCTTGGAGTGGCTACACCTTC,CASSPGQGPAWSGYTF
TRBV4-3,15,TRBD1,TRBJ2-7,TGCGCCAGCAGCCAAGACCGGTCAGGGGGCTACGAGCAGTACTTC,CASSQDRSGGYEQYF
TRBV19,14,TRBD1,TRBJ1-1,TGTGCCAGTAGTATGGACAGGGTGAACACTGAAGCTTTCTTT,CASSMDRVNTEAFF
TRBV5-6,13,-,TRBJ1-4,TGTGCCAGCAGCGTGGGACACCGTGAAAAACTGTTTTTT,CASSVGHREKLFF
TRBV6-5,13,-,TRBJ2-3,TGTGCCAGCTGCAGGGGGGCCGGAGATACGCAGTATTTT,CASCRGAGDTQYF
TRBV19,14,TRBD1,TRBJ2-5,TGTGCCAGTAGTACGTTAACAGGGGTAGAGACCCAGTACTTC,CASSTLTGVETQYF
TRBV9,12,-,TRBJ1-1,TGTGCCAGCAGCGAGGGAGACACTGAAGCTTTCTTT,CASSEGDTEAFF
TRBV5-5,15,-,TRBJ1-5,TGTGCCAGCAGCTTACAGGGAACTGGCAATCAGCCCCAGCATTTT,CASSLQGTGNQPQHF
TRBV5-1,15,TRBD1,TRBJ2-2,TGCGCCAGCAGCTTACTCAGGGGGCGAACCGGGGAGCTGTTTTTT,CASSLLRGRTGELFF
TRBV30,15,TRBD2,TRBJ2-7,TGTGCCTGGAGTGTAGATCGGGGGGACTCCTACGAGCAGTACTTC,CAWSVDRGDSYEQYF
TRBV5-1,13,-,TRBJ1-2,TGCGCCAGCAGCGATGGGGGCGGGGGCGGCTACACCTTC,CASSDGGGGGYTF
TRBV5-1,13,-,TRBJ2-5,TGCGCCAGCAGCCAGGGGAAGGAGGTGGCCCAGTACTTC,CASSQGKEVAQYF
TRBV4-2,15,TRBD1,TRBJ1-5,TGTGCCAGCAGCCAAGAAGACAGGGGGAATCAGCCCCAGCATTTT,CASSQEDRGNQPQHF
TRBV29-1,14,TRBD1,TRBJ2-2,TGCAGCGTCAGGGGGCTCCTTAACACCGGGGAGCTGTTTTTT,CSVRGLLNTGELFF
TRBV2,15,TRBD1,TRBJ2-2,TGTGCCAGCAGCCTACAGGGGGCCAGGACCGGGGAGCTGTTTTTT,CASSLQGARTGELFF